This TCR beta chain was sequenced in a study of T-cell reconstitution after alpha-beta-depleted transplantation in children (TCRdb year 2016). Regarding the complete study: Using TCR repertoire profiling, the study quantitatively followed how T-cell immune reconstitution unfolded in children after TCRalphabeta/CD19-depleted allogeneic hematopoietic cell transplantation.

The library was made by PCR. TCRdb names Illumina HiSeq 2500 as the instrument used. TCR library preparation used molecular barcoding, with unique molecular identifiers applied to normalize quantification of the TCRbeta repertoire. The raw public reads went through TCRdb reprocessing: fastp at Q25, MiXCR clone calling, in-frame beta chains kept. CDR3 protein sequences are deduplicated, and each keeps its most common genes and DNA. The sample data list fewer than 550,000 distinct CDR3 sequences, and approximately 10% of these were observed just once. In total, the top ten clones hold roughly 2.1% of the sample. Ten or more counts support this clonotype. The antigen this receptor binds is unknown. Base qualities are missing; no much larger clone stands one base away. The research as a whole found: Over subsequent months, a decline in hyperexpanded clone frequencies was noted, and after one year, T-cell counts and TCRbeta diversity were mostly ascribed to newly produced T cells. In some patients, high TCRbeta diversity at day 60 was attributed to recipient T cells and intrathymic progenitors that had survived conditioning. About two months after transplant, the apparently early recovery of alphabetaT-cell counts reportedly depended on just several hundred clones that had expanded rapidly and came from non-depleted graft cells.

The meaning of the sample's treatment or condition label: allogeneic hematopoietic cell transplantation with graft depleted of TCRalphabeta T cells and CD19 B cells. Transplant recipients were children who received TCRalphabeta/CD19-depleted allogeneic hematopoietic cell grafts. Measured from the cysteine to the phenylalanine, the CDR3 is 14 residues long. The kept DNA is CDR3 alone, 42 bases in frame from the first base. Cut back by 6 bases and 1 base, the V and J ends lie 11 bases apart. The clonotype was recovered from a child aged 2 to 9 with inherited bone marrow failure, due to receive a stem cell transplant. This chain is built from TRBV12-3 or TRBV12-4 and TRBJ2-3; no D gene is confidently identified. The sample here was PBMCs, taken before TCRalphabeta/CD19-depleted stem cell transplant. CDR3 reads: CASSYRTGTDTQYF. The sequence in DNA is TGTGCCAGCAGCTACCGGACGGGCACAGATACGCAGTATTTT.